This TCR beta chain was found in a study of CD8+CD57+ T cells in acquired aplastic anemia (dated by TCRdb to between 2018 and 2020). Looking at the study overall: On average, sorted CD4+ and CD8+ cells yielded around 3.4 ug of extracted DNA, with a range of about 0.17 to 27.4 ug. CD8+CD57+ expansion was defined as a frequency above the mean frequency observed in healthy subjects. Broad study findings and their caveats: Between patients and healthy controls, no significant difference in CD8+ Simpson's diversity was found (P=0.060). Although under 35 CD8+ CDR3 sequences were shared by patients and controls, these sequences appeared highly expressed in patients and within the immunodominant clones of patients.

From the cysteine through the phenylalanine, the CDR3 covers 13 amino acids. Only CDR3 DNA is held: 39 bases, read in frame from base 1. V is shortened by 5 bases, J by 5 bases, and the region joining them spans 12 bases. CDR1 SGHVS and CDR2 FQNEAQ were looked up in the germline V gene. TCR beta VDJ combination and CDR3 sequence profiling used genomic DNA as the template. TCR repertoire sequencing was run on an Illumina HiSeq 2000. The authors' analysis ran thus. Repertoires were assessed using TRBV/TRBJ rearrangement plots, CDR3 size and DJ length profiles, and Simpson's diversity index. The most abundant DNA sequence in the deep sequencing data was defined as the immunodominant clone. CDR3 amino acid sequences were checked for sharing across subjects and were also compared against the VDJdb database and published repertoires. TCRdb passed the public sequencing reads through fastp at Q25 and MiXCR, retaining productive beta sequences. Rows are unified per CDR3 protein, each entry keeping the most common DNA and genes. In this record, the V and J calls reflect TCRdb's handling and not the investigators' own analysis. This sample lists around 130,000 distinct CDR3 sequences; about 60% were detected once. The leading ten clones occupy around 29% of the sample.

On this clonotype itself: Its recognized antigen is unknown. No qualities accompany the bases; no much larger clone lies one base away.

Patients chosen for sequencing had shown expansion of CD8+CD57+ cells by flow cytometry. All patients had severe acquired aplastic anemia diagnosed by International Study of Aplastic Anemia and Agranulocytosis and Camitta criteria. No therapy had been received by the patients at the time of blood sampling. In the study, sorted CD4+ and CD8+ blood T cells from patients with severe aplastic anemia and from healthy subjects underwent deep sequencing of TCR repertoires. In the USA, patient enrollment took place under clinicaltrials.gov protocols 00001620, 01623167, 00001397, 00071045, 00081523 and 00961064. Ficoll-Paque density gradient centrifugation was used to isolate peripheral blood mononuclear cells. CD4+ and CD8+ T cells were sorted by FACS or magnetic beads before DNA extraction.

This sequence originates from a human donor with aplastic anemia. In this chain, TRBV7-8 is recombined with TRBJ1-1; the D gene identity is not certain. Sequenced: sorted CD4+, CD8+, or CD8+CD57+ T cells (not recorded which) from PBMCs. CDR3 protein: CASSPGVGTEAFF. The bases are TGTGCCAGCAGCCCTGGGGTGGGGACTGAAGCTTTCTTT.